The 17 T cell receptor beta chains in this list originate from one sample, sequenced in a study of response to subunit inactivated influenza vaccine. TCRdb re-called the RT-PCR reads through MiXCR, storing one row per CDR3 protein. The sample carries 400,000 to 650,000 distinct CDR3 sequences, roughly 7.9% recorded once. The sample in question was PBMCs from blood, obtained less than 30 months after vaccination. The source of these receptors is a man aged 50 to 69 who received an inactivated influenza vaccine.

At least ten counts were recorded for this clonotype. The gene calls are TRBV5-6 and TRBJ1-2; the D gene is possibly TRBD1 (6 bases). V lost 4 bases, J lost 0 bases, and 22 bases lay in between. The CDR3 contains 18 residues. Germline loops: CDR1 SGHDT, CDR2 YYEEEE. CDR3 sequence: CASSPTGGRRLSNYGYTF. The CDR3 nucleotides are TGTGCCAGCAGCCCGACAGGTGGAAGGAGGCTATCTAACTATGGCTACACCTTC.

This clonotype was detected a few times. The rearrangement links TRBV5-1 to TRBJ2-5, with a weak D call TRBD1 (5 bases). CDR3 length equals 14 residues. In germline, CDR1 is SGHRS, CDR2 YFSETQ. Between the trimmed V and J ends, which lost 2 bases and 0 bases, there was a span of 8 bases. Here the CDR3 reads CASSLRTYQETQYF. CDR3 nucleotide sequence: TGCGCCAGCAGCTTACGGACATACCAAGAGACCCAGTACTTC. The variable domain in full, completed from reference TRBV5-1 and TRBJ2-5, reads KAGVTQTPRYLIKTRGQQVTLSCSPISGHRSVSWYQQTPGQGLQFLFEYFSETQRNKGNFPGRFSGRQFSNSRSEMNVSTLELGDSALYLCASSLRTYQETQYFGPGTRLLVL.

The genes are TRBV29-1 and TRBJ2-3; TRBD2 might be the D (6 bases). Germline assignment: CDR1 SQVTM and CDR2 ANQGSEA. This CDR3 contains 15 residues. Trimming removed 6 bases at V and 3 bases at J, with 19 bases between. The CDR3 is CSVIPSGVPTDTQYF. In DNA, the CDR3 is TGCAGCGTGATCCCGTCGGGAGTGCCTACAGATACGCAGTATTTT.

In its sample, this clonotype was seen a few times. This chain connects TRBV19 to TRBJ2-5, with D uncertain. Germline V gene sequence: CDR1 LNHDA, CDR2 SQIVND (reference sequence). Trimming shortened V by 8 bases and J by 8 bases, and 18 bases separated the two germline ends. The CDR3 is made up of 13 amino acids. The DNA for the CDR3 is TGTGCCAGTGGAAGTATCGACAAGGCCACCCAGTACTTC. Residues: CASGSIDKATQYF.

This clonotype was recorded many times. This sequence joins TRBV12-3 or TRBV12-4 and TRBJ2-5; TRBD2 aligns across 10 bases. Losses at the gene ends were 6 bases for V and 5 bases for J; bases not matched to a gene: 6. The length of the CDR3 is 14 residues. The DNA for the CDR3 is TGTGCCAGCAGACCAGCGGGAGGGCGGGAGACCCAGTACTTC. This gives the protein CASRPAGGRETQYF.

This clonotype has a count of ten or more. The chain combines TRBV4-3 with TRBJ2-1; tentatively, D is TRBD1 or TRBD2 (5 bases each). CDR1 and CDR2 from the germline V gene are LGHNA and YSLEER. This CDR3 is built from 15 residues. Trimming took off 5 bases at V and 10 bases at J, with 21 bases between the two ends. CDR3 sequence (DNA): TGCGCCAGCAGCGATGACTGGGGCCCGGGATTCGAGCAGTTCTTC. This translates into CASSDDWGPGFEQFF.

The CDR3 loop is CATSRRGGGTDTQYF. The CDR3, as DNA: TGTGCCACCAGCAGACGCGGGGGGGGCACAGATACGCAGTATTTT. This chain connects TRBV15 to TRBJ2-3, with 9 bases fitting TRBD2. The CDR3 contains 15 residues. Losses at the gene ends were 2 bases for V and 1 base for J; bases not matched to a gene: 1. CDR1 LNHNV and CDR2 YYDKDF come from the germline V gene (reference sequence).

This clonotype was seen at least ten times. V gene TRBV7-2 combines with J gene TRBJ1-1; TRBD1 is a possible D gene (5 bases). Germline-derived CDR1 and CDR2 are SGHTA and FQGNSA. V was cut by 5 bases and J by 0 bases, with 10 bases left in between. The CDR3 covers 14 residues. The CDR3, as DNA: TGTGCCAGCAGCCGACAGAGAATGAACACTGAAGCTTTCTTT. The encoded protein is CASSRQRMNTEAFF. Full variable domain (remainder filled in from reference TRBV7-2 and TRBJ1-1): GAGVSQSPSNKVTEKGKDVELRCDPISGHTALYWYRQSLGQGLEFLIYFQGNSAPDKSGLPSDRFSAERTGGSVSTLTIQRTQQEDSAVYLCASSRQRMNTEAFFGQGTRLTVV.

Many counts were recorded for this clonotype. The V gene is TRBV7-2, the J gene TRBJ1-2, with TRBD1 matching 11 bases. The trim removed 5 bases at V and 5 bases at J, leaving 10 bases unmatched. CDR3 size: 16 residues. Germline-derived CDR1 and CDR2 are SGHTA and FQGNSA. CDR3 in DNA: TGTGCCAGCAGCCCCGGACAGGGGGCTTATGTTTATGGCTACACCTTC. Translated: CASSPGQGAYVYGYTF.

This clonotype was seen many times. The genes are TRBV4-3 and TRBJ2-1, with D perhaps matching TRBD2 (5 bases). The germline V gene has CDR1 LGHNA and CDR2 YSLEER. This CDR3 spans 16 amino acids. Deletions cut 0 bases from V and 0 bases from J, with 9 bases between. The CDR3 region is CASSQEDWGSYNEQFF. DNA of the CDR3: TGCGCCAGCAGCCAAGAGGACTGGGGCTCCTACAATGAGCAGTTCTTC.

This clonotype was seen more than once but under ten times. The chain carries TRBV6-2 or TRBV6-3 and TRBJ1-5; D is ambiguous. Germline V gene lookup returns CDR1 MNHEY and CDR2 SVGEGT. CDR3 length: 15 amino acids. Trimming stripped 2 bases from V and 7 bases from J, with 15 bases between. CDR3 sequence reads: CASSYGRQEVQPQHF. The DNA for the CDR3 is TGTGCCAGCAGTTACGGCAGGCAGGAGGTGCAGCCCCAGCATTTT.

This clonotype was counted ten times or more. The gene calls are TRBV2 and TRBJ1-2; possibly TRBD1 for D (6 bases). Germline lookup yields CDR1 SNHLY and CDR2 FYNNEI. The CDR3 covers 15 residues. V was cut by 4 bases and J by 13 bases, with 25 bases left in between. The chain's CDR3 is CASSVTGAPRVLGTF. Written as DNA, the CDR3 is TGTGCCAGCAGTGTTACGGGGGCCCCTCGGGTGTTGGGCACCTTC.

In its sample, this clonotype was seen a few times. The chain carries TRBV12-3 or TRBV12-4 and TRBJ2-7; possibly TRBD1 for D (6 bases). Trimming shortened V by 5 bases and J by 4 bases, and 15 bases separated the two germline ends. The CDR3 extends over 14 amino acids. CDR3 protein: CASSPDSPLYEQYF. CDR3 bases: TGTGCCAGCAGTCCGGACAGCCCCTTATACGAGCAGTACTTC.

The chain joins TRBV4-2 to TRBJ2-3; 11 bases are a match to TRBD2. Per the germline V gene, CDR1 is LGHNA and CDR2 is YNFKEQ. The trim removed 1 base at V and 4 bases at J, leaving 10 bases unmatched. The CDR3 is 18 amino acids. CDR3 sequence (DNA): TGTGCCAGCAGCCAAGTCCACACTAGCGGGAGCGTCGCAGATACGCAGTATTTT. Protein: CASSQVHTSGSVADTQYF.

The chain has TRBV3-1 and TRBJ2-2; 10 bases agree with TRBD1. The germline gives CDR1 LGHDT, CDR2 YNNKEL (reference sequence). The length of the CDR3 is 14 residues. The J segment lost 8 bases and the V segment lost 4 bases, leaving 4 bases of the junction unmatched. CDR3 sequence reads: CASSPGTGAGELFF. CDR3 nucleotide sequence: TGTGCCAGCAGCCCCGGGACAGGGGCTGGGGAGCTGTTTTTT.

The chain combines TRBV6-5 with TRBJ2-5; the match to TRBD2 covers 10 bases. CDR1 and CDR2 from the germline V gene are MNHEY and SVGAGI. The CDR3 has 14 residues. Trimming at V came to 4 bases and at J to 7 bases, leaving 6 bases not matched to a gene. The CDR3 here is CASSSSGGEGTQYF. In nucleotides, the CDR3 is TGTGCCAGCAGTTCTAGCGGGGGAGAAGGGACCCAGTACTTC.

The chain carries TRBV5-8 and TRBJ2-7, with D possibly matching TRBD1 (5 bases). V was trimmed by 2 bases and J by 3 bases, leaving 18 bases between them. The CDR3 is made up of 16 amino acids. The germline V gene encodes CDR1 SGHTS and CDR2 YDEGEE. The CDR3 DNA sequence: TGTGCCAGCAGCTTCATACAGCAGGGATCGTTCTACGAGCAGTACTTC. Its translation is CASSFIQQGSFYEQYF.